This TCR beta chain comes out of a study of regulatory T cells in long-lasting Graves disease. Study overall: Newly diagnosed Graves' patients took antithyroid drugs under 3 months.

Documented time point: newly diagnosed GD, antithyroid drugs for less than 3 months. RNA isolated from PBMCs was used to make the TCR library. The CDR3 totals 17 residues. Germline CDR1 reads MNHNS; CDR2 reads SASEGT. This clonotype occurred a few times. Germline and junction disagree at one end, which may indicate a read error. In building TCR beta libraries, iRepertoire HTBI primers were used together with Arm-PCR of CDR3 regions. Via MiXCR, TCRdb re-called the multiplex PCR reads, giving one row per CDR3 protein. The data show 550,000 to 600,000 distinct CDR3 sequences, around 16% seen once. The same data also went into a second study, on T cells in Graves' hyperthyroidism and ophthalmopathy. That source notes: Patients having uncontrolled infection, another autoimmune disease, pregnancy or lactation were not included. TCR CDR3 regions were first amplified by RT-PCR with HTBI primers.

This chain joins TRBV6-1 and TRBJ2-3, with 9 bases that match TRBD2. The source material was peripheral blood mononuclear cells (PBMCs), sampled at new diagnosis, from a patient treated with antithyroid drugs. This TCR was recovered from a man younger than 30 with Graves disease. The CDR3 reads CASSGGRLAVSTGTQYF. The DNA of the CDR3 is TGTGCCAGCAGTGGAGGAAGACTAGCGGTTAGCACAGGTACGCAGTATTTT.